One T cell receptor (beta chain) is described in this entry. Its antigen is undetermined. Clones were read by immunoSEQ multiplex PCR, and TCRdb kept only the in-frame ones, dropping some. The table lists around 92,000 clones, more than 75% of them singletons. These data belong to a study of graft-versus-host responses after intestinal transplantation. Overall study context: After anti-thymocyte globulin induction, recipients took tacrolimus and steroids for around three years. Study-wide results and caveats: GvH clones were found in recipient marrow; some appeared first in ileum or blood.

The sample was PBMCs, taken 255 days after intestinal transplant. This TCR was recovered from a human patient who received an intestinal transplant, so some T cells may come from the graft donor.

CDR3 sequence: CASIWGTLTGELFF. The CDR3 nucleotides read TGTGCCAGCATCTGGGGGACTCTCACCGGGGAGCTGTTTTTT. This chain connects TRBV6-6 to TRBJ2-2; D might be TRBD2 (6 bases). The CDR3 covers 14 residues. V lost 7 bases, J lost 4 bases, and 13 bases lay in between. CDR1 and CDR2 (germline): MNHNY, SVGAGI (reference sequence).